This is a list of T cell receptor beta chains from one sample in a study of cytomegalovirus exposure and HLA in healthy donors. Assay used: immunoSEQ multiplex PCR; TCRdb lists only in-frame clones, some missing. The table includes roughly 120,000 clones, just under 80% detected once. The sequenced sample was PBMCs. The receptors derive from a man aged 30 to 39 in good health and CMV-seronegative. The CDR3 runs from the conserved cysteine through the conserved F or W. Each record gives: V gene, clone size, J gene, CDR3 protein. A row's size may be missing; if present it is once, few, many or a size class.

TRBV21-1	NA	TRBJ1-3	CASSVRRGKVGSCRNTIYF
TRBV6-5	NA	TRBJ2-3	CASSRTSGTDTQYF
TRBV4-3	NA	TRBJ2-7	CASSQVIGVIYEQYF
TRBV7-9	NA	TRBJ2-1	CASSLARTEQFF
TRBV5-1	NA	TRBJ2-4	CASSFVGEGKNIQYF
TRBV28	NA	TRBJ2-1	CASIRQPRGEQFF
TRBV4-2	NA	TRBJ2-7	CASSQASDRSYEQYF
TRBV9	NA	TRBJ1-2	CASSESDRWNYGYTF
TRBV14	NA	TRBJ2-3	CASSQRSGGTDTQYF
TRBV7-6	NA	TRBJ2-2	CASSSIAGGELFF
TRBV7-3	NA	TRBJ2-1	CASSVDSYNEQFF
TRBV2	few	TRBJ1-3	CASSEGRRGNTIYF
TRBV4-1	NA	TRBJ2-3	CASSQDLGRGRLDTQYF
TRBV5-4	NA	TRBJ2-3	CASSGGTGGTDTQYF
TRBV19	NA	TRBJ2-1	CASSPSLGLAWNEQFF
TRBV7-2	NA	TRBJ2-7	CASSLGTGPSYEQYF
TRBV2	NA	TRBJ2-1	CASRGGAGGTYNEQFF
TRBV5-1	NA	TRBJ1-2	CASSPNTGRDGYTF
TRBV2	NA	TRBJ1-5	CASRGQGSNQPQHF
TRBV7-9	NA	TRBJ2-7	CASSSRVASKSSYEQYF
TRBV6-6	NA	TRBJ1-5	CASSQGSNQPQHF
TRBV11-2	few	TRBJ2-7	CASSSGTRSYEQYF